The present entry profiles one T cell receptor (beta chain) with its context. The sample is drawn from a study of shared clonotypes between healthy human individuals. The repertoire was sequenced with immunoSEQ multiplex PCR; TCRdb's copy has only in-frame clones and lacks some. The repertoire holds about 590,000 clones, with about 95% as singletons. Selected positively for CCR7 and CD45RO-negative, naive CD8 cells excluded terminally differentiated effector memory CD45RA+ cells. The CDR3 sequence is 15 residues long. In germline, CDR1 is MGHRA, CDR2 YSYEKL. With 1 base clipped from V and 1 base from J, the junction kept 3 bases outside the gene matches.

The material sequenced was naive CD8+ T cells sorted from blood. The TCR sequence derives from a woman in her twenties or thirties in good health. The V and J genes are TRBV4-1 and TRBJ2-7, with 8 bases matching TRBD1. This CDR3 reads CASSQGQGTSYEQYF. CDR3 coding DNA: TGCGCCAGCAGCCAAGGACAGGGGACATCCTACGAGCAGTACTTC.